A single sample is the source of the 29 T cell receptor beta chains below, sequenced in a study of OX40 agonist ivuxolimab in advanced cancers. The table came from immunoSEQ multiplex PCR; TCRdb's copy has only in-frame clones and leaves some out. The table has some 20,000 clones, about 80% seen once; the top ten hold 3% to 4.5%. This specimen consisted of CD4+ or CD8+ T cells sorted from blood, obtained in a trial of the OX40 agonist ivuxolimab. These receptors came from an adult with an advanced solid tumor such as melanoma, head and neck, liver or kidney cancer.

This clone is a singleton in its sample. The chain uses TRBV7-3 and TRBJ2-5; the match to TRBD1 covers 7 bases. After removal of 0 bases from V and 2 bases from J, the junction contained 0 bases not matched to a gene. CDR3 length: 14 amino acids. Per germline, CDR1 SGHTA and CDR2 FQGTGA. The CDR3 spells CASSLTGQQETQYF. In nucleotides, the CDR3 is TGTGCCAGCAGCTTAACGGGACAGCAAGAGACCCAGTACTTC.

The chain recombines TRBV28 with TRBJ1-5, with 7 positions matching TRBD1. The CDR3 consists of 16 residues. V trimming: 8 bases; J trimming: 7 bases; junction bases outside the gene matches: 17. CDR1 is MDHEN, CDR2 SYDVKM, per germline. CDR3 residues: CASFDRAPGSRQPQHF. As DNA, the CDR3 is TGTGCCAGCTTTGACAGGGCCCCGGGAAGTAGGCAGCCCCAGCATTTT.

The chain is built from TRBV5-1 and TRBJ2-5; 7 positions match TRBD2. V lost 5 bases, J lost 1 base, and 8 bases stayed unmatched. This CDR3 is built from 15 residues. Germline V gene sequence: CDR1 SGHRS, CDR2 YFSETQ. The CDR3 sequence is CASSSPGRGQETQYF. In DNA, the CDR3 is TGCGCCAGCAGTTCCCCAGGGAGGGGCCAAGAGACCCAGTACTTC. Full variable domain (remainder filled in from reference TRBV5-1 and TRBJ2-5): KAGVTQTPRYLIKTRGQQVTLSCSPISGHRSVSWYQQTPGQGLQFLFEYFSETQRNKGNFPGRFSGRQFSNSRSEMNVSTLELGDSALYLCASSSPGRGQETQYFGPGTRLLVL.

This clone was seen just once. The chain has TRBV5-1 and TRBJ2-5, with 7 bases fitting TRBD2. The V and J ends lost 3 bases and 4 bases, in that order; junction bases with no gene match: 6. CDR1 SGHRS and CDR2 YFSETQ come from the germline V gene. The CDR3 runs to 14 residues. The CDR3 region is CASSSGRDRETQYF. The CDR3 DNA is TGCGCCAGCAGCTCTGGGAGGGATAGAGAGACCCAGTACTTC.

This chain links TRBV2 with TRBJ1-5, with D perhaps matching TRBD1 (5 bases). Trimming pared 3 bases from V and 7 bases from J, leaving 13 bases between. Germline assignment: CDR1 SNHLY and CDR2 FYNNEI. The CDR3 has 14 amino acids. The CDR3 is CASSESGAGQPQHF. CDR3 nucleotides: TGTGCCAGCAGTGAGTCTGGGGCTGGGCAGCCCCAGCATTTT.

V and J are TRBV5-1 and TRBJ1-1; 9 bases align to TRBD1. CDR1 is SGHRS, CDR2 YFSETQ, per germline. V lost 4 bases, J lost 0 bases, and 10 bases stayed unmatched. The CDR3 runs to 17 residues. CDR3 DNA: TGCGCCAGCAGCCAAATCGTGGGACAGGGTATGAACACTGAAGCTTTCTTT. Translation: CASSQIVGQGMNTEAFF.

This chain links TRBV28 with TRBJ2-2, with 8 positions matching TRBD1. V shed 7 bases, J shed 4 bases, and the junction held 5 bases outside the gene matches. CDR1 is MDHEN and CDR2 is SYDVKM in the germline V gene. CDR3 length: 14 residues. The CDR3 DNA reads as TGTGCCAGCACCGGACAGGGCCGCACCGGGGAGCTGTTTTTT. Protein product: CASTGQGRTGELFF.

This sequence joins TRBV18 and TRBJ1-1, with 7 bases matching TRBD1. The CDR3 covers 15 residues. Per the germline V gene, CDR1 is KGHSH and CDR2 is LQKENI. Trimming took 1 base from V and 6 from J; bases not matched to a gene: 8. Written as DNA, the CDR3 is TGTGCCAGCTCACCACGGGCAGGGGGTTCCGCTGAAGCTTTCTTT. Translated, it gives CASSPRAGGSAEAFF.

This rearrangement joins TRBV19 to TRBJ2-2; no firm D call. Germline CDR1 LNHDA, CDR2 SQIVND (reference sequence). The CDR3 totals 14 residues. V lost 1 base and J 4 bases, leaving 7 bases between the germline ends. The CDR3: CASSIGGSTGELFF. The CDR3 DNA sequence: TGTGCCAGTAGTATAGGTGGCAGCACCGGGGAGCTGTTTTTT.

The V gene is TRBV27, the J gene TRBJ2-1, with 14 bases aligning to TRBD2. The germline V gene has CDR1 MNHEY and CDR2 SMNVEV (reference sequence). V dropped 5 bases and J dropped 7; count of bases not matched to a gene: 19. This CDR3 comprises 20 residues. The CDR3 bases are TGTGCCAGCAGTGCCAAGGGGGACAGGGGACTAGCGGGAGCTCGTAATGAGCAGTTCTTC. Protein sequence: CASSAKGDRGLAGARNEQFF.

This clone is a singleton in its sample. J is TRBJ2-3 and V is TRBV6-5, with 11 positions matching TRBD1. The CDR3 sequence is 16 residues long. J was trimmed by 8 bases and V by 3 bases; bases with no gene match: 10. CDR1 and CDR2 (germline): MNHEY, SVGAGI. CDR3 DNA sequence: TGTGCCAGCAGTTATTCGGGACAGGGGGACTCGAGTACGCAGTATTTT. Its protein product is CASSYSGQGDSSTQYF.

DNA for the CDR3: TGTGCCAGTCCTGACGGGGTAAATGGCTACACCTTC. Encoded protein: CASPDGVNGYTF. The chain is built from TRBV19 and TRBJ1-2, with D unresolved. The germline V gene encodes CDR1 LNHDA and CDR2 SQIVND (reference sequence). The CDR3 is 12 residues long. Trimming shortened V by 8 bases and J by 6 bases, and 13 bases separated the two germline ends.

The chain employs TRBV5-4 and TRBJ2-7; D is unresolved. V lost 3 bases and J 0 bases, leaving 13 bases between the germline ends. Germline V gene data show CDR1 as SGHNT and CDR2 as YYREEE (reference sequence). The CDR3 totals 15 residues. CDR3 sequence reads: CASSSDGISSYEQYF. The CDR3 coding sequence is TGTGCCAGCAGCTCCGACGGAATAAGCTCCTACGAGCAGTACTTC.

This sequence joins TRBV7-3 and TRBJ2-2; D remains unclear. Germline V gene data show CDR1 as SGHTA and CDR2 as FQGTGA. With 1 base removed from V and 5 bases from J, the gap between germline ends came to 11 bases. The CDR3 extends over 15 amino acids. This chain's CDR3 is CASSLNGWKTGELFF. The DNA for the CDR3 is TGTGCCAGCAGCTTAAACGGTTGGAAAACCGGGGAGCTGTTTTTT.

In DNA form, the CDR3 reads TGTGCCAGCAGTTACGGGGGCAATCAGCCCCAGCATTTT. Encoded protein: CASSYGGNQPQHF. The rearrangement links TRBV6-5 to TRBJ1-5; no definite D call. Germline values: CDR1 MNHEY, CDR2 SVGAGI. V was cut by 2 bases and J by 2 bases, with 4 bases left in between. The CDR3 is 13 residues long.

On this clone itself: One end of the junction varies from germline; a read error may be responsible. This chain uses TRBV2 with TRBJ2-7; 9 bases fit TRBD2. The CDR3 extends over 15 amino acids. CDR1 is SNHLY and CDR2 is FYNNEI in the germline V gene. CDR3 nucleotides: TGTGCCAGCAGCGATCGCGGGGGGGGCCTCGACGAGCAGCACTTC. It codes for CASSDRGGGLDEQHF.

Points on this clone: Other DNA sequences in the same sample also yield this CDR3. This sequence joins TRBV6-5 and TRBJ2-7; the D gene is possibly TRBD2 (7 bases). Germline CDR1 and CDR2: MNHEY and SVGAGI. Trimming left V 2 bases short and J 0 bases short, with 14 bases between. This CDR3 contains 16 residues. CDR3 nucleotide sequence: TGTGCCAGCAGTTACGGGGGGGGGCGGGCCTCCTACGAGCAGTACTTC. Translating it yields CASSYGGGRASYEQYF.

The CDR3 DNA is TGTGCCAGCAGCCTCGCGGGCAGGTACAACACCGGGGAGCTGTTTTTT. It specifies CASSLAGRYNTGELFF. V and J are TRBV7-8 and TRBJ2-2, with D perhaps TRBD2 (5 bases). The CDR3 is 16 residues long. Germline CDR1 is SGHVS and CDR2 is FQNEAQ. Between the trimmed V and J ends, which lost 5 bases and 2 bases, there was a span of 15 bases.

This chain joins TRBV19 and TRBJ1-5; D gene uncertain. The germline V and J ends were trimmed by 3 bases and 0 bases, with 15 bases remaining between them. The CDR3 runs 17 residues. CDR1 is LNHDA, CDR2 SQIVND, per germline (reference sequence). CDR3 bases: TGTGCCAGTAGTATTTCGGTTGGCGGTGATAGCAATCAGCCCCAGCATTTT. Amino acid sequence: CASSISVGGDSNQPQHF.

The chain combines TRBV5-1 with TRBJ2-5; D is perhaps TRBD1 or TRBD2 (5 bases each). This CDR3 is built from 14 residues. Per the germline V gene, CDR1 is SGHRS and CDR2 is YFSETQ. V lost 0 bases and J lost 1, with 7 bases in between. The CDR3 spells CASSLEGTQETQYF. The DNA of the CDR3 is TGCGCCAGCAGCTTGGAGGGGACCCAAGAGACCCAGTACTTC.

The chain joins TRBV30 to TRBJ1-6, with D unclear. CDR1 GTSNPN and CDR2 SVGIG come from the germline V gene (reference sequence). V shed 4 bases and J shed 0 bases, with 13 bases lying between them. The CDR3 consists of 16 residues. CDR3 coding DNA: TGTGCCTGGACCAAGGGTCTGAGCTCCTATAATTCACCCCTCCACTTT. Its translation is CAWTKGLSSYNSPLHF.

The chain uses TRBV19 and TRBJ1-1; possibly TRBD1 for D (5 bases). Germline V CDR1 and CDR2: LNHDA, SQIVND (reference sequence). V shed 3 bases and J shed 1 base, with 15 bases lying between them. CDR3 length: 16 amino acids. The CDR3 loop reads CASSIYQGPRNTEAFF. DNA of the CDR3: TGTGCCAGTAGTATTTACCAGGGTCCGAGGAACACTGAAGCTTTCTTT.

The chain recombines TRBV23-1 with TRBJ1-1, with D hard to call. TRBV23-1 is reported as an ORF; its role is uncertain. CDR3 length: 11 amino acids. The V and J ends lost 11 bases and 5 bases respectively, with 12 bases between them. The CDR3 DNA sequence: TGCGCCGGCCCTGGTAGGACTGAAGCTTTCTTT. It is translated as CAGPGRTEAFF.

The chain is built from TRBV11-2 and TRBJ2-1; a weak D match, TRBD2 (7 bases). Germline V gives CDR1 SGHAT, CDR2 FQNNGV. The CDR3 is 17 amino acids. Trimming took 2 bases from V and 7 from J, leaving 21 bases between them. As DNA, the CDR3 is TGTGCCAGCAGCTTATCGGGGGGCCTAGGGAAAGCGAATGAGCAGTTCTTC. Its translation: CASSLSGGLGKANEQFF.

This chain links TRBV5-4 with TRBJ2-2; 10 bases line up with TRBD1. Looked up from germline, CDR1 is SGHNT and CDR2 is YYREEE (reference sequence). Trimming at V came to 3 bases and at J to 6 bases, leaving 2 bases not matched to a gene. This CDR3 has 14 amino acids. CDR3 amino acids: CASSSGTGAGELFF. DNA for the CDR3: TGTGCCAGCAGCTCCGGGACAGGGGCCGGGGAGCTGTTTTTT.

This clone was counted a few times. This chain links TRBV6-1 with TRBJ2-1, with 9 bases matching TRBD2. This CDR3 is built from 15 residues. Germline values: CDR1 MNHNS, CDR2 SASEGT. Trimming cost V 5 bases and J 4 bases; bases outside gene matches: 6. Written as DNA, the CDR3 is TGTGCCAGCAGTCCCCCCGCGGGAGGGTACAATGAGCAGTTCTTC. Translated: CASSPPAGGYNEQFF.

This sequence joins TRBV4-3 and TRBJ1-2; no firm D call. V was shortened by 2 bases and J by 3 bases, with 4 bases between the two germline ends. CDR1 is LGHNA, CDR2 YSLEER, per germline. The CDR3 is 12 residues long. CDR3 amino acids: CASSQRDYGYTF. The CDR3 DNA reads as TGCGCCAGCAGCCAAAGGGACTATGGCTACACCTTC.

The gene calls are TRBV27 and TRBJ2-7; perhaps TRBD2 as D (6 bases). CDR3 length equals 14 residues. Trimming cost V 3 bases and J 0 bases, with 9 bases left between them. The V gene's germline CDR1 is MNHEY and CDR2 SMNVEV (reference sequence). For the CDR3, the DNA is TGTGCCAGCAGTTTGGAGGGCCACTCCTACGAGCAGTACTTC. Protein product: CASSLEGHSYEQYF.

The V call is TRBV11-2, the J call TRBJ1-5; TRBD1 is a possible D gene (5 bases). Trimming took 5 bases from V and 6 from J, leaving 11 bases between them. The CDR3 extends over 13 amino acids. Germline V CDR1 and CDR2: SGHAT, FQNNGV. The CDR3 DNA reads TGTGCCAGCAGCCCGGACAAGCTTCAGCCCCAGCATTTT. This sequence encodes CASSPDKLQPQHF.